This is a list of T cell receptor beta chains from one sample in a study of metastatic and nonmetastatic thyroid tumors. TCRdb re-clonotyped the PCR reads via MiXCR. The data hold 14,000 to 15,000 clones, with roughly 19% observed a single time. Sequenced: blood. The receptors originated from a female donor with papillary thyroid cancer or a benign thyroid nodule (not recorded which). Some clones in this sample may be carry-over from other donors' samples. Both conserved end residues are part of each CDR3. The D gene is left open where the match is weak. Clone size appears in some rows only: once, few, many, or a class for an expanded clone.

d_gene,j_gene,len,abundance,v_gene,CDR3aa,CDR3nt
-,TRBJ2-1,14,many,TRBV7-3,CASSFEGEGDEQFF,TGTGCCAGCAGCTTTGAGGGGGAAGGGGATGAGCAGTTCTTC
TRBD2,TRBJ2-3,13,-,TRBV24-1,CAIVGGFRDTQYF,TGTGCCATAGTCGGGGGGTTTCGAGATACGCAGTATTTT
-,TRBJ1-2,13,medium-sized,TRBV28,CASSLGTGEGYTF,TGTGCCAGCAGTTTAGGTACAGGCGAAGGCTACACCTTC
TRBD1,TRBJ2-5,14,many,TRBV5-1,CASRQGSPQETQYF,TGCGCCAGCCGACAGGGGTCTCCCCAAGAGACCCAGTACTTC
-,TRBJ1-1,14,few,TRBV2,CASREGQMNTEAFF,TGTGCCAGCAGAGAAGGTCAAATGAACACTGAAGCTTTCTTT
-,TRBJ2-7,13,many,TRBV9,CASSVGYSYEQYF,TGTGCCAGCAGCGTGGGGTACTCCTACGAGCAGTACTTC
-,TRBJ1-1,13,few,TRBV28,CAGSLALNTEAFF,TGTGCCGGCAGTTTGGCCTTGAACACTGAAGCTTTCTTT
TRBD2,TRBJ2-3,18,many,TRBV20-1,CSARESPLAATSTDTQYF,TGCAGTGCTAGAGAGAGTCCGCTAGCGGCTACTAGCACAGATACGCAGTATTTT
TRBD1,TRBJ2-7,14,many,TRBV4-1,CASSRDRGFDEQYF,TGCGCCAGCAGCCGAGACAGGGGGTTCGACGAGCAGTACTTC
-,TRBJ2-7,14,once,TRBV20-1,CSAIYPGGEYEQYF,TGCAGTGCTATATATCCTGGCGGGGAGTACGAGCAGTACTTC
-,TRBJ2-7,11,many,TRBV30,CAGTRNYEQYF,TGTGCCGGGACCAGGAACTACGAGCAGTACTTC
-,TRBJ2-3,19,-,TRBV12-3/TRBV12-4,CASSLALALGRRGTDTQYF,TGTGCCAGCAGTTTAGCACTAGCCCTTGGGCGAAGGGGCACAGATACGCAGTATTTT
-,TRBJ2-1,14,many,TRBV29-1,CSELGPSSYNEQFF,TGCAGCGAACTAGGACCTAGCTCCTACAATGAGCAGTTCTTC
-,TRBJ1-3,17,many,TRBV4-2,CASSQEGTVFSGNTIYF,TGTGCCAGCAGCCAAGAAGGGACGGTTTTCTCTGGAAACACCATATATTTT
-,TRBJ1-1,12,-,TRBV6-1,CATRQTNSESFF,TGTGCCACCCGGCAGACAAACTCTGAATCTTTCTTT
TRBD2,TRBJ2-5,16,many,TRBV6-2/TRBV6-3,CASQHGLAGVGETQYF,TGTGCCAGCCAACACGGACTAGCGGGAGTGGGAGAGACCCAGTACTTC
-,TRBJ2-6,16,-,TRBV6-2/TRBV6-3,CASSYSVGNWANVLTF,TGTGCCAGCAGTTACTCTGTGGGAAATTGGGCCAACGTCCTGACTTTC
-,TRBJ2-7,12,medium-sized,TRBV7-2,CASSRTTYEQYF,TGTGCCAGCAGCCGGACCACCTACGAGCAGTACTTC
TRBD1,TRBJ2-3,15,many,TRBV18,CASSPGQGWADTQYF,TGTGCCAGCTCACCTGGACAGGGTTGGGCAGATACGCAGTATTTT
-,TRBJ2-3,16,many,TRBV25-1,CASRDSQEGYTDTQYF,TGTGCCAGCAGGGATTCACAGGAGGGGTACACAGATACGCAGTATTTT
TRBD2,TRBJ2-7,16,few,TRBV30,CAWSVALGGGLDEQYF,TGTGCCTGGAGTGTAGCGTTGGGGGGGGGTCTGGACGAGCAGTACTTC
TRBD2,TRBJ2-7,18,-,TRBV20-1,CSASGTPGLAGLRREQYF,TGCAGTGCTAGCGGTACCCCGGGACTAGCGGGACTGCGTCGGGAGCAGTACTTC
-,TRBJ2-1,13,-,TRBV7-9,CASSLVGDNEQFF,TGTGCCAGCAGCTTAGTTGGAGACAATGAGCAGTTCTTC
-,TRBJ1-2,12,many,TRBV28,CASSFGGAGYTF,TGTGCCAGCAGTTTCGGAGGGGCCGGCTACACCTTC
TRBD2,TRBJ2-1,15,many,TRBV10-2,CAAYNPSGRVDEQFF,TGCGCCGCTTATAATCCTAGCGGGAGAGTTGATGAGCAGTTCTTC
-,TRBJ2-3,14,-,TRBV6-1,CASSEVTPADTQYF,TGTGCCAGCAGTGAGGTCACCCCGGCAGATACGCAGTATTTT
TRBD1,TRBJ2-5,15,many,TRBV10-3,CAISDGQGFGETQYF,TGTGCCATCAGTGATGGACAGGGTTTTGGAGAGACCCAGTACTTC
TRBD2,TRBJ2-7,14,many,TRBV7-2,CASSFSGGNYEQYF,TGTGCCAGCAGCTTTAGCGGGGGGAACTACGAGCAGTACTTC
TRBD2,TRBJ2-1,17,many,TRBV20-1,CSARPLGLAGPYNEQFF,TGCAGTGCTAGGCCCCTAGGACTAGCGGGACCATACAATGAGCAGTTCTTC